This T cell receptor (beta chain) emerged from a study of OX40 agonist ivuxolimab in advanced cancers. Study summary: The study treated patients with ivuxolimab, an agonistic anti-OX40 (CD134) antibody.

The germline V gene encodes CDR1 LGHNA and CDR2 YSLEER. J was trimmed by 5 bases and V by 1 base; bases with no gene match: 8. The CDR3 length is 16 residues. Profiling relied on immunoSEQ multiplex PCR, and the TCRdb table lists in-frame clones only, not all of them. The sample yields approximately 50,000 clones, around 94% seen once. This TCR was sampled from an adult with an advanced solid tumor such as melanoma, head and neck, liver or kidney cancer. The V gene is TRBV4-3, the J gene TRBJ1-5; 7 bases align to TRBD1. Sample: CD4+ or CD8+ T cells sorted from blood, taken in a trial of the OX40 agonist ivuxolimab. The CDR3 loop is CASSQGFQGVDQPQHF. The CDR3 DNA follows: TGCGCCAGCAGCCAAGGCTTTCAGGGGGTTGATCAGCCCCAGCATTTT.